Sequencing of this T cell receptor (beta chain) was carried out in a study of blood T cell repertoires in COVID-19. Study in general: Spain, Italy and the United States supplied samples that represented acute and convalescent COVID-19. Sample material is recorded as cDNA or gDNA derived from T cells, B-cell-depleted T cells, or PBMCs.

This CDR3 is built from 13 residues. The V end was cut by 7 bases, the J end by 4 bases, with 11 bases between. Germline loops: CDR1 MNHEY, CDR2 SVGAGI. Per the original methods: Amplified reference gene primers provided the basis for estimating nucleated cell counts. The method was immunoSEQ multiplex PCR; TCRdb's version includes in-frame clones alone and lacks a portion of them. V and J calls and clone size are as listed in that table; D and trimming were resolved from the DNA. In the table there are 250,000 to 300,000 clones, around 90% of which are singletons. The receptor comes from a woman between 45 and 65 years old who had recovered from COVID-19. This chain links TRBV6-5 with TRBJ2-1; TRBD2 is a possible D gene (6 bases). The sequencing sample was made of peripheral blood. CDR3 protein: CASTRDFYNEQFF. The CDR3 DNA follows: TGTGCCAGCACCAGGGACTTTTACAATGAGCAGTTCTTC.